What follows describes a single T cell receptor (beta chain). The antigen is not known. Assay: immunoSEQ multiplex PCR; the TCRdb copy retains only in-frame clones and omits some. The sample has 140,000 to 150,000 clones, 90% to 95% seen once. This entry comes from a study of T cell responses to AZD1222 COVID-19 vaccine. General study findings and limits: After the peak T cell response, and only then, were repertoires sampled. Spike-spanning, vaccine-associated CD4 TCRs were dominant at 160-218 and 743-854. White British donors predominated, females outnumbered males, and clonal diversity was possibly underestimated. Targeting of unmutated variant regions was reportedly seen in nearly half of spike-specific TCRs.

V lost 4 bases and J lost 5; bases outside the gene matches: 8. Germline loops: CDR1 SGHTA, CDR2 FQGNSA. The length of the CDR3 is 15 residues. The J gene is TRBJ1-2, the V gene TRBV7-2; 9 nucleotides agree with TRBD1. Sequencing was performed on peripheral blood, taken on day 0 of AZD1222 vaccination. The source of this sequence is an adult in good health. The CDR3 sequence is CASSSRQGEGYGYTF. For the CDR3, the DNA is TGTGCCAGCAGCTCCCGACAGGGGGAGGGGTATGGCTACACCTTC.